Included here is one T cell receptor beta chain sequence, with context. The entry originates in a study of control samples from healthy donors and cancer patients. TCRdb keeps only in-frame clones here, not all; method: immunoSEQ multiplex PCR. The sample yields about 160,000 clones, around 90% seen once. Sequencing input: blood. This sequence originates from a man aged 30 to 39 in good health.

The DNA for the CDR3 is TGTGCCAGCAGTTATGTGGCTAACACTGAAGCTTTCTTT. Amino acids: CASSYVANTEAFF. The gene calls are TRBV6-2 or TRBV6-3 and TRBJ1-1; no clear D gene. The CDR3 totals 13 residues. V was pared by 3 bases and J by 2 bases, with 7 bases between. CDR1 and CDR2 (germline): MNHEY, SVGEGT.